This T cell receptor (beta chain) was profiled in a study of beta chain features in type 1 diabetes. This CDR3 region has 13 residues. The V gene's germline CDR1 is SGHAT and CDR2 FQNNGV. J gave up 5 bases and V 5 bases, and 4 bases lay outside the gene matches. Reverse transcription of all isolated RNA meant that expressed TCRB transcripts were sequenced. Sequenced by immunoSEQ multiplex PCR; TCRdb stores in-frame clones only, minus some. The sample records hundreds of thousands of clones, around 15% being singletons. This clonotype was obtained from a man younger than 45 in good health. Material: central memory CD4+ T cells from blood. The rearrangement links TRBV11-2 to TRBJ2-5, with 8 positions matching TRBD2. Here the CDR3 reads CASSLSGVETQYF. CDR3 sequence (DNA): TGTGCCAGCAGCCTTAGCGGGGTGGAGACCCAGTACTTC.